The 23 T cell receptor beta chains listed next were all sequenced from one sample in a study of blood T cell repertoires in COVID-19. Some clones are missing from TCRdb's copy, which holds only in-frame ones; the method was immunoSEQ multiplex PCR. The sample lists around 320,000 clones; roughly 89% were seen once. The sequencing input was PBMCs or T cells enriched from blood (not recorded which). Source of these receptors: a woman between 18 and 29 years old with acute COVID-19.

The chain uses TRBV28 and TRBJ2-7; D unresolved. Trimming cost V 8 bases and J 2 bases, with 10 bases left between them. The CDR3 spans 12 residues. Germline V gene lookup returns CDR1 MDHEN and CDR2 SYDVKM. The CDR3 sequence: CASRGSPYEQYF. In DNA, the CDR3 is TGTGCCAGCCGTGGTAGCCCCTACGAGCAGTACTTC.

V usage is TRBV27 and J usage is TRBJ2-3, with a weak D call TRBD1 (6 bases). The germline CDR1 and CDR2 sequences are MNHEY and SMNVEV (reference sequence). V lost 6 bases, J lost 4 bases, and 11 bases lay in between. The CDR3 consists of 13 residues. The DNA of the CDR3 is TGTGCCAGCAGAACCTCAGGGGCAGATACGCAGTATTTT. It encodes CASRTSGADTQYF.

The chain employs TRBV7-9 and TRBJ2-2; the D gene is possibly TRBD1 (5 bases). The CDR3 extends over 15 amino acids. CDR1 and CDR2 (germline): SEHNR, FQNEAQ (reference sequence). V was clipped by 1 base and J by 3 bases, with 9 bases between them. CDR3 in DNA: TGTGCCAGCAGCTTAGTGGACATTGACACCGGGGAGCTGTTTTTT. Its translation is CASSLVDIDTGELFF. Filled out from reference TRBV7-9 and TRBJ2-2, the complete variable domain reads DTGVSQNPRHKITKRGQNVTFRCDPISEHNRLYWYRQTLGQGPEFLTYFQNEAQLEKSRLLSDRFSAERPKGSFSTLEIQRTEQGDSAMYLCASSLVDIDTGELFFGEGSRLTVL.

This chain uses TRBV10-3 with TRBJ1-4; the match to TRBD1 covers 7 bases. The length of the CDR3 is 19 residues. V shed 2 bases, J shed 4 bases, and the junction held 16 bases outside the gene matches. Germline CDR1 and CDR2: ENHRY and SYGVKD. The CDR3 region has the DNA TGTGCCATCAGTGAGGTGGCAGGGGGATTCCTCGGTGGTAATGAAAAACTGTTTTTT. Amino acid sequence: CAISEVAGGFLGGNEKLFF.

The chain uses TRBV19 and TRBJ1-4, with 7 bases lining up with TRBD1. With 7 bases clipped from V and 0 bases from J, the junction kept 2 bases outside the gene matches. This CDR3 region has 14 residues. The germline V gene encodes CDR1 LNHDA and CDR2 SQIVND (reference sequence). This CDR3 reads CASMGTATNEKLFF. The CDR3 coding sequence is TGTGCCAGTATGGGGACAGCAACTAATGAAAAACTGTTTTTT.

The rearrangement uses TRBV28 and TRBJ1-4, with TRBD1 as a possible D gene (6 bases). This CDR3 is built from 15 residues. V dropped 6 bases and J dropped 7 bases, with 18 bases sitting between them. CDR1 is MDHEN, CDR2 SYDVKM, per germline. CDR3 coding DNA: TGTGCCAGCAGCCTCGTCGGGGGGCGCCCTGAAAAACTGTTTTTT. Translating gives CASSLVGGRPEKLFF.

V usage is TRBV2 and J usage is TRBJ2-2, with D uncertain. Germline V gives CDR1 SNHLY, CDR2 FYNNEI. With 7 bases removed from V and 0 bases from J, the gap between germline ends came to 9 bases. This CDR3 is 14 amino acids long. CDR3 in amino acids: CASIDPANTGELFF. The CDR3 region has the DNA TGTGCCAGCATTGACCCAGCGAACACCGGGGAGCTGTTTTTT. The full variable domain, completed using reference TRBV2 and TRBJ2-2, is EPEVTQTPSHQVTQMGQEVILRCVPISNHLYFYWYRQILGQKVEFLVSFYNNEISEKSEIFDDQFSVERPDGSNFTLKIRSTKLEDSAMYFCASIDPANTGELFFGEGSRLTVL.

The V gene is TRBV29-1, the J gene TRBJ1-1, with a weak D call TRBD1 (5 bases). Trimming cost V 6 bases and J 0 bases, with 17 bases left between them. The CDR3 runs to 15 residues. Germline loops: CDR1 SQVTM, CDR2 ANQGSEA. For the CDR3, the DNA is TGCAGCGTAGATCGGGACTCCGCCATGAACACTGAAGCTTTCTTT. Translating gives CSVDRDSAMNTEAFF.

This chain links TRBV2 with TRBJ2-1, with TRBD1 matching over 7 bases. V was clipped by 5 bases and J by 0 bases; unmatched bases: 7. This CDR3 region has 16 residues. Germline V gene sequence: CDR1 SNHLY, CDR2 FYNNEI. DNA for the CDR3: TGTGCCAGCAGTACACAGGGGTCAAGCTCCTACAATGAGCAGTTCTTC. Its protein product is CASSTQGSSSYNEQFF.

This rearrangement joins TRBV11-3 to TRBJ2-7; 9 nucleotides line up with TRBD2. The V gene's germline CDR1 is SGHNT and CDR2 YENEEA. CDR3 length equals 15 residues. The V segment lost 4 bases and the J segment 1 base; nucleotides outside the gene matches: 5. The chain's CDR3 is CASSSGLAGSYEQYF. DNA for the CDR3: TGTGCCAGCAGCTCCGGCCTAGCGGGGTCCTACGAGCAGTACTTC.

The chain has TRBV9 and TRBJ1-1, with a weak D call TRBD1 (5 bases). Between the trimmed V and J ends, which lost 4 bases and 0 bases, there was a span of 7 bases. Germline-derived CDR1 and CDR2 are SGDLS and YYNGEE. CDR3 length equals 13 residues. The CDR3 bases are TGTGCCAGCAGCTGGGGCTTGAACACTGAAGCTTTCTTT. Its translation is CASSWGLNTEAFF.

The chain uses TRBV28 and TRBJ1-2, with a weak D call TRBD1 (6 bases). The length of the CDR3 is 15 residues. V gave up 1 base and J gave up 4 bases, with 13 bases separating them. Germline V gene lookup returns CDR1 MDHEN and CDR2 SYDVKM. CDR3 bases: TGTGCCAGCAGTTTATCAGAGGGGGAGATCTATGGCTACACCTTC. Translating it yields CASSLSEGEIYGYTF.

CDR3 sequence: CASSWNPGSYNEQFF. In nucleotides, the CDR3 is TGCGCCAGCAGCTGGAATCCGGGATCCTACAATGAGCAGTTCTTC. This chain links TRBV5-1 with TRBJ2-1; TRBD2 is a possible D gene (5 bases). Germline loops: CDR1 SGHRS, CDR2 YFSETQ. This CDR3 spans 15 amino acids. V lost 3 bases and J 1 base, leaving 11 bases between the germline ends.

V and J are TRBV11-2 and TRBJ2-5; 9 bases align to TRBD2. The CDR3 contains 17 residues. V dropped 6 bases and J dropped 2; count of bases not matched to a gene: 13. Germline CDR1 SGHAT, CDR2 FQNNGV. The CDR3: CASRSNRGGRAQETQYF. The DNA for the CDR3 is TGTGCCAGCAGAAGTAATCGGGGCGGGAGGGCTCAAGAGACCCAGTACTTC.

The chain joins TRBV7-9 to TRBJ1-4; no clear D gene. This CDR3 comprises 14 residues. Trimming took 0 bases from V and 6 from J, leaving 8 bases between them. Germline values: CDR1 SEHNR, CDR2 FQNEAQ (reference sequence). This CDR3 reads CASSLAGRDEKLFF. The DNA of the CDR3 is TGTGCCAGCAGCTTAGCTGGGAGGGATGAAAAACTGTTTTTT.

The chain employs TRBV19 and TRBJ2-1; a possible D gene is TRBD2 (6 bases). V lost 8 bases and J lost 10, with 18 bases in between. The V gene's germline CDR1 is LNHDA and CDR2 SQIVND (reference sequence). CDR3 length: 13 residues. CDR3 sequence: CASWAGGAGEQFF. CDR3 sequence (DNA): TGTGCCAGTTGGGCAGGCGGCGCGGGGGAGCAGTTCTTC.

J is TRBJ1-4 and V is TRBV2; TRBD1 matches at 9 bases. V dropped 5 bases and J dropped 6; count of bases not matched to a gene: 4. CDR1 is SNHLY and CDR2 is FYNNEI in the germline V gene. The CDR3 runs 14 residues. In DNA, the CDR3 is TGTGCCAGCAGTCCACAGGGGGCGCATGAAAAACTGTTTTTT. Its translation: CASSPQGAHEKLFF.

This clone showed up just once. This chain uses TRBV7-6 with TRBJ2-1; maybe TRBD2 (6 bases). CDR3 length: 18 amino acids. Per the germline V gene, CDR1 is SGHVS and CDR2 is FNYEAQ. The V gene lost 2 bases and the J gene lost 0 bases, with 17 bases spanning the gap. Written as DNA, the CDR3 is TGTGCCAGCAGCTTAACCCGCGGAGGGACGAGCTCCTACAATGAGCAGTTCTTC. Translation: CASSLTRGGTSSYNEQFF.

This clone was seen only once. This rearrangement joins TRBV24-1 to TRBJ2-3; TRBD1 matches at 8 bases. Germline V gene lookup returns CDR1 KGHDR and CDR2 SFDVKD. V shed 7 bases, J shed 1 base, and the junction held 3 bases outside the gene matches. This CDR3 contains 14 residues. In DNA form, the CDR3 reads TGTGCCACCAGATCGGGACAGGGCACAGATACGCAGTATTTT. Its translation is CATRSGQGTDTQYF.

The chain employs TRBV28 and TRBJ1-6; D remains unclear. V lost 8 bases and J 8 bases, leaving 4 bases between the germline ends. CDR3 length equals 10 residues. Per germline, CDR1 MDHEN and CDR2 SYDVKM. CDR3 amino acids: CASGHSPLHF. The DNA for the CDR3 is TGTGCCAGCGGGCATTCACCCCTCCACTTT.

V gene TRBV5-5 combines with J gene TRBJ1-6; 7 positions agree with TRBD1. CDR3 size: 15 residues. Losses at the gene ends were 1 base for V and 9 bases for J; bases not matched to a gene: 7. Germline V gene sequence: CDR1 SGHKS, CDR2 YYEKEE (reference sequence). CDR3 DNA: TGTGCCAGCAGCTTGTTGAGGGGGCCGACTTCACCCCTCCACTTT. This translates into CASSLLRGPTSPLHF. The full variable domain, completed using reference TRBV5-5 and TRBJ1-6, is DAGVTQSPTHLIKTRGQQVTLRCSPISGHKSVSWYQQVLGQGPQFIFQYYEKEERGRGNFPDRFSARQFPNYSSELNVNALLLGDSALYLCASSLLRGPTSPLHFGNGTRLTVT.

V is TRBV9 and J is TRBJ1-1; no definite D call. With 3 bases removed from V and 2 bases from J, the gap between germline ends came to 8 bases. CDR1 and CDR2 (germline): SGDLS, YYNGEE. There are 13 residues in the CDR3. Here the CDR3 DNA reads TGTGCCAGCAGCGCCTGGCCAAACACTGAAGCTTTCTTT. This gives the protein CASSAWPNTEAFF.

The chain has TRBV19 and TRBJ1-6; D not certain. The CDR3 runs 14 residues. Between the trimmed V and J ends, which lost 1 base and 7 bases, there was a span of 8 bases. Germline CDR1 and CDR2: LNHDA and SQIVND (reference sequence). The CDR3 spells CASSIAGKNSPLHF. In DNA, the CDR3 is TGTGCCAGTAGTATAGCGGGAAAGAATTCACCCCTCCACTTT.